The source of this T cell receptor beta chain is a study of tumor and adjacent non-tumor tissue in lung cancer. Study-wide results and caveats: In normal lung, the top 100 clones were significantly more dominant than in tumor. Tumor tissue had significantly higher TCR diversity than normal lung.

A modified ARM-PCR protocol with three rounds of nested PCR amplified TCRbeta. Each CDR3 protein is one row after TCRdb ran MiXCR on the multiplex PCR reads. The sample yields around 99,000 distinct CDR3 sequences, approximately 82% seen once. This clonotype was seen only a few times. Antigen: not known. Trimming stripped 11 bases from V and 9 bases from J, with 23 bases between. The length of the CDR3 is 13 residues. Germline-derived CDR1 and CDR2 are MNHEY and SVGEGT. RNA was extracted from bulk tissue without any cell sorting. This chain uses TRBV6-2 or TRBV6-3 with TRBJ2-7, with a weak D call TRBD2 (6 bases). The clonotype originates from an older woman with non-small cell lung cancer. Input material: lung tumor tissue. CDR3 region: CACGSSEARGQYF. In DNA, the CDR3 is TGTGCCTGCGGGTCTAGCGAGGCTCGGGGGCAGTACTTC.